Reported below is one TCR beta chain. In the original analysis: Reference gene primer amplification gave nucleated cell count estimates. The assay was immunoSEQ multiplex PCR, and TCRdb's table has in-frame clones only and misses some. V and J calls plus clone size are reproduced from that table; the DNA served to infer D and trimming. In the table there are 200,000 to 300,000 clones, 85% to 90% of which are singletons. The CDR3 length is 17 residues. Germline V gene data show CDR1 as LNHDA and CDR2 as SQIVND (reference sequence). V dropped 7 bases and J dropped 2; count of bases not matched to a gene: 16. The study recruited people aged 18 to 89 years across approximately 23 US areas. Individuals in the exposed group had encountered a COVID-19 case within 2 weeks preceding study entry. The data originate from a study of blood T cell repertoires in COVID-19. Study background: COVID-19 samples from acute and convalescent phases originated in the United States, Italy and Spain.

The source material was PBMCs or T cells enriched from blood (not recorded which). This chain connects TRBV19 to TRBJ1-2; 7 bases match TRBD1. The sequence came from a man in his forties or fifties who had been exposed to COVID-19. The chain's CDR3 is CASNSRGRTGTNYGYTF. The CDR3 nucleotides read TGTGCCAGTAACTCCCGCGGTCGGACAGGAACCAACTATGGCTACACCTTC.